The T cell receptor (beta chain) under discussion was sequenced for a study of blood T cell repertoires in COVID-19. The V gene lost 6 bases and the J gene lost 8 bases, with 7 bases spanning the gap. Germline V lookup: CDR1 LGHDT, CDR2 YNNKEL (reference sequence). The CDR3 totals 11 residues. Clones were read by immunoSEQ multiplex PCR, and TCRdb kept only the in-frame ones, dropping some. The table records about 140,000 clones, around 86% of them present only once. V is TRBV3-1 (or the pseudogene TRBV3-2) and J is TRBJ2-2; D gene unclear. Sequenced sample: PBMCs or T cells enriched from blood (not recorded which). The TCR originated in a man aged 55-75 years who had recovered from COVID-19. The CDR3 DNA is TGTGCCAGCAGGGCAGGTGGGGAGCTGTTTTTT. Its translation is CASRAGGELFF.